One and the same sample provided the 16 T cell receptor beta chains below, sequenced in a study of CD8+CD57+ T cells in acquired aplastic anemia. The template for TCR beta VDJ and CDR3 sequence profiling was genomic DNA. TCRdb independently ran MiXCR on the reads; one entry per CDR3 protein. The repertoire holds 95,000 to 150,000 distinct CDR3 sequences, with over 55% as singletons. Patients selected for sequencing had displayed CD8+CD57+ cell expansion by flow cytometry. Sequencing was performed on sorted CD4+, CD8+, or CD8+CD57+ T cells (not recorded which) from PBMCs. The receptors were gathered from a human donor with aplastic anemia.

The CDR3 loop is CATSDTGPREQETQYF. For the CDR3, the DNA is TGTGCCACCAGTGATACTGGACCCCGAGAGCAAGAGACCCAGTACTTC. V is TRBV24-1 and J is TRBJ2-5, with no clear D. CDR1 and CDR2 from the germline V gene are KGHDR and SFDVKD. V lost 3 bases, J lost 2 bases, and 15 bases lay in between. The CDR3 has 16 residues.

The gene calls are TRBV10-3 and TRBJ2-7; D ambiguous. Germline V gene lookup returns CDR1 ENHRY and CDR2 SYGVKD. This CDR3 has 15 residues. The germline V and J ends were trimmed by 0 bases and 2 bases, with 11 bases remaining between them. CDR3 sequence reads: CAISESIRTAYEQYF. The DNA of the CDR3 is TGTGCCATCAGTGAGTCAATTCGGACCGCCTACGAGCAGTACTTC.

The chain has TRBV7-6 and TRBJ1-1; D uncertain. CDR3 size: 12 residues. The germline CDR1 and CDR2 sequences are SGHVS and FNYEAQ. Trimming took off 5 bases at V and 7 bases at J, with 11 bases between the two ends. CDR3 amino acids: CASSPGNGEAFF. CDR3 nucleotide sequence: TGTGCCAGCAGCCCCGGTAACGGTGAAGCTTTCTTT.

V and J are TRBV19 and TRBJ2-5, with 8 bases matching TRBD1. The germline V gene has CDR1 LNHDA and CDR2 SQIVND (reference sequence). J was trimmed by 1 base and V by 6 bases; bases with no gene match: 7. This CDR3 is built from 15 residues. The CDR3: CASRISGTGQETQYF. The CDR3 DNA is TGTGCCAGTAGGATTTCCGGGACAGGCCAAGAGACCCAGTACTTC.

A note on this clonotype: A much larger clonotype is one base distant, so this may be a read error. The rearrangement links TRBV4-3 to TRBJ2-1, with D possibly matching TRBD2 (6 bases). The length of the CDR3 is 15 residues. Germline-derived CDR1 and CDR2 are LGHNA and YSLEER. The germline V and J ends were trimmed by 4 bases and 3 bases, with 13 bases remaining between them. The CDR3 region is CASSRGLDYYNEQFF. CDR3 in DNA: TGCGCCAGCAGCCGAGGTTTGGACTACTACAATGAGCAGTTCTTC.

This clonotype has a count of ten or more. The V gene is TRBV5-8, the J gene TRBJ2-7; weak D call: TRBD1 (6 bases). Deletions cut 1 base from V and 2 bases from J, with 13 bases between. CDR3 size: 15 residues. Looked up from germline, CDR1 is SGHTS and CDR2 is YDEGEE. The chain's CDR3 is CASSLLQGPTYEQYF. CDR3 sequence (DNA): TGTGCCAGCAGCTTGTTACAGGGCCCTACCTACGAGCAGTACTTC.

This chain joins TRBV14 and TRBJ2-5, with 14 bases identical to TRBD2. CDR3 size: 14 residues. CDR1 is SGHDN and CDR2 is FVKESK in the germline V gene. The ends lost 6 bases at V and 7 bases at J; junction bases unmatched: 4. This CDR3 reads CASRGLAGDLTQYF. The CDR3 DNA is TGTGCCAGCAGGGGACTAGCGGGAGACTTGACCCAGTACTTC. The full variable domain, its missing parts supplied by reference TRBV14 and TRBJ2-5, is EAGVTQFPSHSVIEKGQTVTLRCDPISGHDNLYWYRRVMGKEIKFLLHFVKESKQDESGMPNNRFLAERTGGTYSTLKVQPAELEDSGVYFCASRGLAGDLTQYFGPGTRLLVL.

This clonotype has at least ten counts. J is TRBJ2-4 and V is TRBV6-5; 12 bases are shared with TRBD2. V dropped 4 bases and J dropped 8; count of bases not matched to a gene: 3. The CDR3 loop spans 14 amino acids. CDR1 and CDR2 from the germline V gene are MNHEY and SVGAGI. The CDR3 DNA sequence: TGTGCCAGCAGTTCGACTAGCGGGGGAGACATTCAGTACTTC. Protein: CASSSTSGGDIQYF.

This clonotype has a single count. Mismatch with germline at one junction end may stem from a read error. The chain couples TRBV25-1 to TRBJ2-3, with D perhaps TRBD2 (5 bases). The length of the CDR3 is 18 residues. Germline CDR1 is MGHDK and CDR2 is SYGVNS. Here the CDR3 DNA reads TGTGCCAGCAGTGACCTAAGGGCTAGCCGAACGACCACAGATACGCCGTATTTT. Encoded protein: CASSDLRASRTTTDTPYF.

The chain has TRBV25-1 and TRBJ1-1; maybe TRBD1 (6 bases). V gave up 5 bases and J gave up 4 bases, with 14 bases separating them. The germline V gene encodes CDR1 MGHDK and CDR2 SYGVNS. The CDR3 contains 14 residues. CDR3 loop: CASSSATGPTEAFF. The CDR3, as DNA: TGTGCCAGCAGTTCCGCTACAGGGCCCACTGAAGCTTTCTTT.

This clonotype was counted ten times or more. The V call is TRBV6-1, the J call TRBJ1-6; a possible D gene is TRBD1 (5 bases). Germline V gene lookup returns CDR1 MNHNS and CDR2 SASEGT. The CDR3 extends over 13 amino acids. V was trimmed by 3 bases and J by 5 bases, leaving 5 bases between them. The CDR3 sequence: CASSDRDNSPLHF. The CDR3 region has the DNA TGTGCCAGCAGTGACAGGGATAATTCACCCCTCCACTTT.

This clonotype was counted a single time. This chain connects TRBV19 to TRBJ2-7; D is unresolved. Germline assignment: CDR1 LNHDA and CDR2 SQIVND (reference sequence). The V and J ends lost 5 bases and 2 bases respectively, with 13 bases between them. There are 14 residues in the CDR3. The CDR3 DNA sequence: TGTGCCAGTAGTCCCGGGCTCCATACCTACGAGCAGTACTTC. This gives the protein CASSPGLHTYEQYF.

To note about this clonotype: A much larger clone differs by one base, so this may be a read error. The rearrangement links TRBV4-3 to TRBJ2-2; 10 bases are a match to TRBD2. Germline V gene data show CDR1 as LGHNA and CDR2 as YSLEER. There are 16 residues in the CDR3. The CDR3 is CASGQDRTSGTGELFF. For the CDR3, the DNA is TGCGCCAGCGGCCAAGATCGGACTAGCGGCACCGGGGAGCTGTTTTTT.

This clonotype was detected once. V gene TRBV7-2 combines with J gene TRBJ2-5, with a possible D match to TRBD1 (6 bases). V was pared by 5 bases and J by 1 base, with 8 bases between. This CDR3 is 13 amino acids long. Germline CDR1 SGHTA, CDR2 FQGNSA. CDR3 protein: CASSRQVQETQYF. CDR3 sequence (DNA): TGTGCCAGCAGCCGACAGGTCCAAGAGACCCAGTACTTC.

This sequence joins TRBV10-3 and TRBJ2-7; 8 bases are shared with TRBD2. Per the germline V gene, CDR1 is ENHRY and CDR2 is SYGVKD. The length of the CDR3 is 14 residues. After removal of 4 bases from V and 3 bases from J, the junction contained 5 bases not matched to a gene. DNA of the CDR3: TGTGCCATCAGTGTACAGCGGGAGAGCTACGAGCAGTACTTC. Translation gives CAISVQRESYEQYF.

The chain recombines TRBV10-3 with TRBJ1-4; D uncertain. CDR1 and CDR2 (germline): ENHRY, SYGVKD. The CDR3 length is 13 residues. Trimming left V 3 bases short and J 5 bases short, with 7 bases between. The CDR3: CAISDLANEKLFF. CDR3 nucleotides: TGTGCCATCAGTGATCTTGCAAATGAAAAACTGTTTTTT.